This TCR beta chain was obtained from a study of cytomegalovirus exposure and HLA in healthy donors. PCR involved 60 Vbeta and 13 Jbeta primers. Produced via immunoSEQ multiplex PCR; TCRdb's table is partial and in-frame only. In all, the sample yields approximately 76,000 clones. V lost 4 bases, J lost 4 bases, and 4 bases stayed unmatched. Germline CDR1 is KGHSH and CDR2 is LQKENI. The CDR3 is 14 residues long. The chain joins TRBV18 to TRBJ2-7; 10 bases line up with TRBD1. The origin of this receptor is a man aged 18 to 30 in good health and CMV-seropositive. Sample: PBMCs. CDR3 region: CASSRDRGEYEQYF. The DNA for the CDR3 is TGTGCCAGCTCACGGGACAGGGGAGAATACGAGCAGTACTTC.